These 17 T cell receptor beta chains originate from one sample sequenced in a study of T cell responses to AZD1222 COVID-19 vaccine. Sequenced by immunoSEQ multiplex PCR; TCRdb stores in-frame clones only, minus some. Among tens of thousands of clones listed, roughly 85% were seen once. The sample here was peripheral blood, taken 28 days after the second AZD1222 dose. The receptors were sampled from an adult who received the AZD1222 COVID-19 vaccine.

The rearrangement joins TRBV7-2 to TRBJ2-7; D gene uncertain. The CDR3 has 14 residues. V gave up 0 bases and J gave up 12 bases, with 18 bases separating them. Per the germline V gene, CDR1 is SGHTA and CDR2 is FQGNSA. The CDR3 DNA sequence: TGTGCCAGCAGCTTAGCGACCGCCAAAGACGGTCGGTACTTC. It encodes CASSLATAKDGRYF.

The chain has TRBV7-3 and TRBJ2-2; D uncertain. The germline V and J ends were trimmed by 5 bases and 4 bases, with 11 bases remaining between them. The CDR3 has 14 amino acids. The germline V gene has CDR1 SGHTA and CDR2 FQGTGA. The CDR3 DNA reads TGTGCCAGCAGCCCCTTGTACGGCACCGGGGAGCTGTTTTTT. Translation gives CASSPLYGTGELFF.

The chain employs TRBV6-6 and TRBJ2-1, with TRBD2 identical over 13 bases. The CDR3 spans 14 residues. The J segment lost 6 bases and the V segment lost 10 bases, leaving 6 bases of the junction unmatched. Germline CDR1 MNHNY, CDR2 SVGAGI (reference sequence). CDR3 region: CATRTSGSSNEQFF. The CDR3 nucleotides are TGTGCCACCCGGACTAGCGGGAGTTCCAATGAGCAGTTCTTC.

This chain connects TRBV11-2 to TRBJ2-1, with D hard to call. V lost 5 bases to trimming and J lost 7 bases, with 12 bases between them. The germline V gene encodes CDR1 SGHAT and CDR2 FQNNGV. The CDR3 is made up of 13 amino acids. The CDR3 coding sequence is TGTGCCAGCAGCACGACTCGTAAAAATGAGCAGTTCTTC. It yields the protein CASSTTRKNEQFF.

The chain uses TRBV5-1 and TRBJ2-5; 7 bases line up with TRBD1. The ends lost 0 bases at V and 1 base at J; junction bases unmatched: 12. Per the germline V gene, CDR1 is SGHRS and CDR2 is YFSETQ. CDR3 length equals 18 residues. DNA for the CDR3: TGCGCCAGCAGCTTGGCGGGCCCTGGGACAGAGGGCCAAGAGACCCAGTACTTC. Translated, it gives CASSLAGPGTEGQETQYF.

The chain is built from TRBV20-1 and TRBJ1-1, with D unclear. V was trimmed by 3 bases and J by 0 bases, leaving 8 bases between them. CDR1 is DFQATT and CDR2 is SNEGSKA in the germline V gene (reference sequence). This CDR3 has 13 residues. CDR3: CSASNDLNTEAFF. Here the CDR3 DNA reads TGCAGTGCTAGTAACGATCTGAACACTGAAGCTTTCTTT.

This clone was seen a few times. The chain links TRBV18 to TRBJ2-2, with D possibly being TRBD1 (7 bases). Germline assignment: CDR1 KGHSH and CDR2 LQKENI. CDR3 length: 16 residues. V lost 3 bases to trimming and J lost 0 bases, with 11 bases between them. This CDR3 reads CASSPEGQTNTGELFF. The CDR3 DNA reads as TGTGCCAGCTCACCGGAGGGACAGACGAACACCGGGGAGCTGTTTTTT. Full variable domain (remainder filled in from reference TRBV18 and TRBJ2-2): NAGVMQNPRHLVRRRGQEARLRCSPMKGHSHVYWYRQLPEEGLKFMVYLQKENIIDESGMPKERFSAEFPKEGPSILRIQQVVRGDSAAYFCASSPEGQTNTGELFFGEGSRLTVL.

The rearrangement links TRBV5-1 to TRBJ1-1; D is possibly TRBD1 (5 bases). Germline V CDR1 and CDR2: SGHRS, YFSETQ. V lost 0 bases and J 1 base, leaving 10 bases between the germline ends. The CDR3 is 15 residues long. The CDR3 sequence: CASSLAPQGNTEAFF. The CDR3 bases are TGCGCCAGCAGCTTGGCCCCCCAGGGGAACACTGAAGCTTTCTTT.

The chain is built from TRBV27 and TRBJ1-1; no clear D. The CDR3 is 15 amino acids. The germline V gene encodes CDR1 MNHEY and CDR2 SMNVEV (reference sequence). The germline V and J ends were trimmed by 1 base and 2 bases, with 11 bases remaining between them. In nucleotides, the CDR3 is TGTGCCAGCAGTTTATTCTCACGGGCAAACACTGAAGCTTTCTTT. Translating gives CASSLFSRANTEAFF.

The rearrangement uses TRBV30 and TRBJ2-7; D gene ambiguous. Germline CDR1 reads GTSNPN; CDR2 reads SVGIG (reference sequence). V lost 2 bases and J lost 4, with 12 bases in between. This CDR3 has 13 residues. The CDR3 DNA reads TGTGCCTGGAGTTTGGGCGACGCTTACGAGCAGTACTTC. Amino acids: CAWSLGDAYEQYF.

J is TRBJ2-7 and V is TRBV9; D is possibly TRBD2 (5 bases). V was clipped by 0 bases and J by 5 bases, with 9 bases between them. Germline lookup yields CDR1 SGDLS and CDR2 YYNGEE. The CDR3 consists of 13 residues. The CDR3 region is CASSVGLADEQYF. As DNA, the CDR3 is TGTGCCAGCAGCGTAGGCCTAGCAGACGAGCAGTACTTC. Based on the CDR3 plus reference TRBV9 and TRBJ2-7, the full variable domain is DSGVTQTPKHLITATGQRVTLRCSPRSGDLSVYWYQQSLDQGLQFLIQYYNGEERAKGNILERFSAQQFPDLHSELNLSSLELGDSALYFCASSVGLADEQYFGPGTRLTVT.

This clone was seen a handful of times. CDR3 loop: CASSIARGAENEQFF. The CDR3, as DNA: TGTGCCAGTAGTATCGCCAGGGGGGCGGAAAATGAGCAGTTCTTC. The chain joins TRBV19 to TRBJ2-1, with D maybe TRBD1 (7 bases). The CDR3 consists of 15 residues. The V and J ends lost 3 bases and 7 bases respectively, with 16 bases between them. In germline, CDR1 is LNHDA, CDR2 SQIVND (reference sequence). Drawing the rest from reference TRBV19 and TRBJ2-1, the complete variable domain is DGGITQSPKYLFRKEGQNVTLSCEQNLNHDAMYWYRQDPGQGLRLIYYSQIVNDFQKGDIAEGYSVSREKKESFPLTVTSAQKNPTAFYLCASSIARGAENEQFFGPGTRLTVL.

The chain uses TRBV6-1 and TRBJ2-7; D gene ambiguous. Trimming removed 0 bases at V and 4 bases at J, with 4 bases between. Germline V gives CDR1 MNHNS, CDR2 SASEGT. CDR3 length: 12 amino acids. The CDR3 DNA sequence: TGTGCCAGCAGTGAAGCGGGTTACGAGCAGTACTTC. Translating gives CASSEAGYEQYF.

The rearrangement links TRBV3-1 (or the pseudogene TRBV3-2) to TRBJ1-1; D gene unclear. The CDR3 loop spans 14 amino acids. With 8 bases removed from V and 0 bases from J, the gap between germline ends came to 13 bases. Germline CDR1 and CDR2: LGHDT and YNNKEL (reference sequence). This CDR3 is CASRWGAMNTEAFF. In DNA form, the CDR3 reads TGTGCCAGCCGCTGGGGAGCGATGAACACTGAAGCTTTCTTT.

The chain uses TRBV15 and TRBJ1-2; 7 bases map to TRBD1. The J segment lost 1 base and the V segment lost 1 base, leaving 9 bases of the junction unmatched. The CDR3 has 17 amino acids. Looked up from germline, CDR1 is LNHNV and CDR2 is YYDKDF (reference sequence). The CDR3 is CATSRGGLGGDNYGYTF. The CDR3 nucleotides read TGTGCCACCAGCAGAGGGGGCCTAGGGGGCGATAACTATGGCTACACCTTC.

This clone was found a few times. The CDR3 loop reads CATSDPRDYGYTF. CDR3 sequence (DNA): TGTGCCACCAGTGACCCAAGAGATTATGGCTACACCTTC. V is TRBV24-1 and J is TRBJ1-2; D gene unclear. This CDR3 comprises 13 residues. Germline V gene data show CDR1 as KGHDR and CDR2 as SFDVKD. Trimming left V 4 bases short and J 5 bases short, with 10 bases between.

The V gene is TRBV3-1 (or the pseudogene TRBV3-2), the J gene TRBJ2-3; D is perhaps TRBD1 or TRBD2 (5 bases each). V dropped 0 bases and J dropped 2 bases, with 6 bases sitting between them. CDR3 size: 14 residues. In germline, CDR1 is LGHDT, CDR2 YNNKEL (reference sequence). The CDR3 reads CASSQEGDTDTQYF. The CDR3 coding sequence is TGTGCCAGCAGCCAAGAGGGGGACACAGATACGCAGTATTTT.